The present TCR beta chain was sequenced within a study of blood T cell repertoires in COVID-19. About the study: The United States, Italy and Spain provided the acute and convalescent COVID-19 samples. PBMCs, B-cell-depleted T cells, or T cells provided the cDNA or gDNA that made up the material.

In the authors' methods: Reference gene primers were amplified, and this amplification served to estimate nucleated cell counts. The protocol was immunoSEQ multiplex PCR, while the TCRdb copy is restricted to in-frame clones and leaves out a portion. From that table come the V and J calls and clone size; the DNA was used to work out D and trimming. Of some 260,000 clones listed, around 90% are singletons. The germline V gene encodes CDR1 MNHNY and CDR2 SVGAGI (reference sequence). The CDR3 length is 14 residues. Unmatched junction bases numbered 6, after V lost 5 bases and J lost 3 bases. This clone was seen only a few times.

The source of this sequence is a human donor in a cohort sampled during active COVID-19. Source material: peripheral blood. The chain couples TRBV6-6 to TRBJ2-7; 8 bases match TRBD1. Written as DNA, the CDR3 is TGTGCCAGCAGTGGCCCCGACAGGGGCTACGAGCAGTACTTC. This encodes CASSGPDRGYEQYF.